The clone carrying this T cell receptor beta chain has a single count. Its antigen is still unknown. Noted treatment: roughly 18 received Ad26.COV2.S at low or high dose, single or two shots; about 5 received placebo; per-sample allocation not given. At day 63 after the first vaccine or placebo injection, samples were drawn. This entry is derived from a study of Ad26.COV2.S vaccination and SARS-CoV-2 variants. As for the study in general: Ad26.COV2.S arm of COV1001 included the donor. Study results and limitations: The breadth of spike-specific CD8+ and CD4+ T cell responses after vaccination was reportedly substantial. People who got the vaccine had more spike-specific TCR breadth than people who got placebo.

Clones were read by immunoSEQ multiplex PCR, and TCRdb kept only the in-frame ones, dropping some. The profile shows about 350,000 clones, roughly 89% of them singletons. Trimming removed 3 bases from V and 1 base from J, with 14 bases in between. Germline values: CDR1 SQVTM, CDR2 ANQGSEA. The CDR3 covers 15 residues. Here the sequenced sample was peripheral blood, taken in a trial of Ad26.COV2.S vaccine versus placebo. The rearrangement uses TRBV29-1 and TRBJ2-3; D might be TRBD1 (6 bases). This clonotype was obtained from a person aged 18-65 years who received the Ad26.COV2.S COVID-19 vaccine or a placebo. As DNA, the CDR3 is TGCAGCGTTGACCCGACAGGCGATGGCACAGATACGCAGTATTTT. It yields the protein CSVDPTGDGTDTQYF.